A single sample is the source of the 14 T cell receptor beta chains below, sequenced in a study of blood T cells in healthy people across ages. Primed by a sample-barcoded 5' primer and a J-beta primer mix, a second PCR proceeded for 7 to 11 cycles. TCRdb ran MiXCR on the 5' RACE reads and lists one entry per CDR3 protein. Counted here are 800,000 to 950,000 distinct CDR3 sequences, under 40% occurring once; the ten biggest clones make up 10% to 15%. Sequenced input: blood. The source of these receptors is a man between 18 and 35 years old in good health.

The CDR3 bases are TGTGCCAGCAGTGAATTGAAAGGGCAGGGAGACTATGGCTACACCTTC. It specifies CASSELKGQGDYGYTF. The chain joins TRBV25-1 to TRBJ1-2; D may be TRBD1 (5 bases). CDR3 length: 16 amino acids. Germline CDR1 and CDR2: MGHDK and SYGVNS. V was trimmed by 1 base and J by 3 bases, leaving 15 bases between them.

This chain's CDR3 is CASSPNIPTGELFF. The CDR3 bases are TGCGCCAGCAGCCCCAATATCCCCACCGGGGAGCTGTTTTTT. The V gene is TRBV4-3, the J gene TRBJ2-2; D not certain. Trimming pared 4 bases from V and 4 bases from J, leaving 10 bases between. Germline CDR1 reads LGHNA; CDR2 reads YSLEER. This CDR3 has 14 residues.

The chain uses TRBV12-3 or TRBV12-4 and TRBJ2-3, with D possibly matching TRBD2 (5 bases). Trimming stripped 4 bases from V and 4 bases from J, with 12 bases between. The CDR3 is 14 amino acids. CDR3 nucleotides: TGTGCCAGCAGTTCGGGAATAGTAGCAGATACGCAGTATTTT. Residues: CASSSGIVADTQYF.

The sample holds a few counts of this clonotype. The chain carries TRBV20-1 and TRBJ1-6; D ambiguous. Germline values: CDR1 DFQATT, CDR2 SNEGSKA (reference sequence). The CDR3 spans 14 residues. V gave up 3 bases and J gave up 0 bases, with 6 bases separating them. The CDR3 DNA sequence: TGCAGTGCTAGGGTCAGCTCCTATAATTCACCCCTCCACTTT. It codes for CSARVSSYNSPLHF.

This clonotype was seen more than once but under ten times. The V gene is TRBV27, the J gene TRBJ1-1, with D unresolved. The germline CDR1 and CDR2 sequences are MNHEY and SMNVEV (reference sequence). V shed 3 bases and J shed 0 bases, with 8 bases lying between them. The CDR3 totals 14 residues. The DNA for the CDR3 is TGTGCCAGCAGTTTTAACGTCATGAACACTGAAGCTTTCTTT. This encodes CASSFNVMNTEAFF.

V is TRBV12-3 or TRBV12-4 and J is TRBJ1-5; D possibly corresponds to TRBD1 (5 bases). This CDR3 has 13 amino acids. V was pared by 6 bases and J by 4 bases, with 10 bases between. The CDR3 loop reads CASRTSGNQPQHF. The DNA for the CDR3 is TGTGCCAGCAGAACATCAGGGAATCAGCCCCAGCATTTT.

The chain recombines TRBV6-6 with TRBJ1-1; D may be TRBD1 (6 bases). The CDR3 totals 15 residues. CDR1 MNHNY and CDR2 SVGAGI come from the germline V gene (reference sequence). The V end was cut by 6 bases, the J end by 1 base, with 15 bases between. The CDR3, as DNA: TGTGCCAGCAGACGACAGGAGATCGCGAACACTGAAGCTTTCTTT. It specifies CASRRQEIANTEAFF.

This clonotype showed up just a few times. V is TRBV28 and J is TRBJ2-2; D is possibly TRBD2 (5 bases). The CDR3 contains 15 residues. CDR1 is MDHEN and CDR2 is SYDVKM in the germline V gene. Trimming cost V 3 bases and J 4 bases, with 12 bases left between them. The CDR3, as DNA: TGTGCCAGCAGTTTGAGGGTCTTAGGCACCGGGGAGCTGTTTTTT. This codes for CASSLRVLGTGELFF.

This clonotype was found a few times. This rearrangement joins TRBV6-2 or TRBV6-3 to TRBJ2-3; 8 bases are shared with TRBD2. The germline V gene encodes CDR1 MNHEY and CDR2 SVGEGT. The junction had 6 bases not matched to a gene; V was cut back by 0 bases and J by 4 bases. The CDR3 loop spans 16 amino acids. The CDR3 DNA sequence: TGTGCCAGCAGTTACTCGAACCGGGGGGGCGCAGATACGCAGTATTTT. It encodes CASSYSNRGGADTQYF.

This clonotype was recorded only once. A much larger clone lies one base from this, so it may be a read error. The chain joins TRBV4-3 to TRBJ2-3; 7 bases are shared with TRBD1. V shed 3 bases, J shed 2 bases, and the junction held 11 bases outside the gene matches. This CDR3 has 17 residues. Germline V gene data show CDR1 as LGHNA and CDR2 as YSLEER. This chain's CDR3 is CASSQTRRDRDTDTQYF. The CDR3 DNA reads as TGCGCCAGCAGCCAGACTCGCCGGGACAGAGACACAGATACGCAGTATTTT.

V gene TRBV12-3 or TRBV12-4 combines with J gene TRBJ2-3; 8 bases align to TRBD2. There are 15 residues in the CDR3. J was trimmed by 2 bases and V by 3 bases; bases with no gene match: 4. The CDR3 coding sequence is TGTGCCAGCAGTTTTAGAGCGGGGGCCACAGATACGCAGTATTTT. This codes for CASSFRAGATDTQYF.

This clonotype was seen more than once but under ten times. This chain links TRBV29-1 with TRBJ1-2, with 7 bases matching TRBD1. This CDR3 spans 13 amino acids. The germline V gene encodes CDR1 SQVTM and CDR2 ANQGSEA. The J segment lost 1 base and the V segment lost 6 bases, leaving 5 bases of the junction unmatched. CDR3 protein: CSVAGGGNYGYTF. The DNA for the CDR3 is TGCAGCGTGGCAGGGGGGGGTAACTATGGCTACACCTTC.

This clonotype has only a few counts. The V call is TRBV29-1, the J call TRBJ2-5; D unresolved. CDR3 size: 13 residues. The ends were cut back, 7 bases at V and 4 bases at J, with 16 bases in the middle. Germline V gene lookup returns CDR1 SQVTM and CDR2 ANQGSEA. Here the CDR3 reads CSGARSQAETQYF. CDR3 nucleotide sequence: TGCAGCGGGGCGCGGAGTCAGGCAGAGACCCAGTACTTC.

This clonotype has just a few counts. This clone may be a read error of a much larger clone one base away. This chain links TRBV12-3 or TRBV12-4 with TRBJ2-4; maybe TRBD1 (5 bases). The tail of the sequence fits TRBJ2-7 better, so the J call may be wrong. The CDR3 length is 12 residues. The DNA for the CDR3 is TGTGCCAGCATTTTACAGGCCTACGAGCAGTACTTC. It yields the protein CASILQAYEQYF.